The clone carrying this TCR beta chain was found a few times. One entry per CDR3 protein results from TCRdb running MiXCR on the 5' RACE reads. The table lists about 48,000 distinct CDR3 sequences, 15% to 20% of them singletons. This entry comes from a study of chronic HIV infection and antiretroviral therapy. The germline V gene has CDR1 SGHVS and CDR2 FNYEAQ. This CDR3 is 12 amino acids long. The germline V and J ends were trimmed by 4 bases and 3 bases, with 4 bases remaining between them. Material: peripheral blood. The receptor was derived from an adult who had HIV and had not received antiretroviral therapy, or was an uninfected healthy control (not recorded which). The V and J genes are TRBV7-6 and TRBJ1-3; D unresolved. The CDR3 region has the DNA TGTGCCAGCAGCTCCGTTGGAAACACCATATATTTT. This encodes CASSSVGNTIYF.